This T cell receptor beta chain was identified in a study of STAT5B mutations in CD4+ large granular lymphocyte leukemia. Trimming stripped 3 bases from V and 0 bases from J, with 11 bases between. The CDR3 consists of 16 residues. Germline assignment: CDR1 LNHDA and CDR2 SQIVND (reference sequence). TCRdb's copy holds only in-frame clones and misses some; the assay was immunoSEQ multiplex PCR. The table lists 45,000 to 55,000 clones, approximately 70% of them singletons. The material sequenced was CD4+ T cells from blood buffy coats. The receptor's source is a human donor in good health. The V gene is TRBV19, the J gene TRBJ1-4; D uncertain. The CDR3 here is CASSIGRIPTNEKLFF. CDR3 in DNA: TGTGCCAGTAGTATTGGGCGGATACCAACTAATGAAAAACTGTTTTTT. The variable domain in full, with the rest retrieved from reference TRBV19 and TRBJ1-4, is DGGITQSPKYLFRKEGQNVTLSCEQNLNHDAMYWYRQDPGQGLRLIYYSQIVNDFQKGDIAEGYSVSREKKESFPLTVTSAQKNPTAFYLCASSIGRIPTNEKLFFGSGTQLSVL.